This T cell receptor (beta chain) was obtained from a study of CD8 T cells in Susac syndrome. Whole-study findings and limits: It was acknowledged in the study that the number of individuals who were included in its TCR sequencing and HLA analysis was relatively small.

An amount of RNA that ranged from roughly 0.45 to 1 ug was reverse transcribed with random hexamers. Across 54 Vbeta and 13 Jbeta, immunoSEQ multiplex PCR amplified TCR beta CDR3. Each CDR3 protein is one row after TCRdb ran MiXCR on the immunoSEQ multiplex PCR reads. The sample has roughly 200,000 distinct CDR3 sequences, 90% to 95% seen once. As for this clonotype: Its antigen remains unidentified.

V dropped 2 bases and J dropped 5 bases, with 12 bases sitting between them. CDR3 length: 14 residues. Germline assignment: CDR1 DFQATT and CDR2 SNEGSKA (reference sequence). Controls comprised healthy donors matched for age and sex. TEMRA cells were FACS-enriched, while CD8+ and CD4+ T cells were negatively isolated. The chain has TRBV20-1 and TRBJ2-2; TRBD2 is a possible D gene (6 bases). This TCR was sampled from a human donor in good health. Sequencing was done on a sample of CD4+ T cells from PBMCs. CDR3 nucleotide sequence: TGCAGTGCTAGAATAACACGGGAGACCGGGGAGCTGTTTTTT. Translation gives CSARITRETGELFF.